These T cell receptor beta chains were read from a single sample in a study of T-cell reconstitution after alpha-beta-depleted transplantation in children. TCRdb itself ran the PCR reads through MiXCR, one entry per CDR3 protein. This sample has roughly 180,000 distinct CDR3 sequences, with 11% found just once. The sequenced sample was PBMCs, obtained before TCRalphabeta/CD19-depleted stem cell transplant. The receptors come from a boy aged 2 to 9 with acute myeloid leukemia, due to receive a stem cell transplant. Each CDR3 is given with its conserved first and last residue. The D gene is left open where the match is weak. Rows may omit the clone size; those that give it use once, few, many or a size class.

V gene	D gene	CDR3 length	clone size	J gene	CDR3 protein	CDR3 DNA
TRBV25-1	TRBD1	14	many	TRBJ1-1	CASSTGVLNTEAFF	TGTGCCAGCAGCACAGGGGTCCTGAACACTGAAGCTTTCTTT
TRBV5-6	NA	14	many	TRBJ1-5	CASSLGLGNQPQHF	TGTGCCAGCAGCTTGGGTTTAGGCAATCAGCCCCAGCATTTT
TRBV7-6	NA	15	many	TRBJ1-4	CASRASPGANEKLFF	TGTGCCAGCAGAGCCAGCCCGGGAGCTAATGAAAAACTGTTTTTT
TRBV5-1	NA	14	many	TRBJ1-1	CASSLVSSGTEAFF	TGCGCCAGCAGCTTGGTGTCATCGGGCACTGAAGCTTTCTTT
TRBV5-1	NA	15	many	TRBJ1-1	CASSLDPGSNTEAFF	TGCGCCAGCAGCTTGGATCCTGGGTCGAACACTGAAGCTTTCTTT
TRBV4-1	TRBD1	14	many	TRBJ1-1	CASSHGQGGSEAFF	TGCGCCAGCAGCCACGGACAGGGAGGGTCTGAAGCTTTCTTT
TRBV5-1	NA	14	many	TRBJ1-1	CASSLEAVNTEAFF	TGCGCCAGCAGCTTGGAGGCAGTGAACACTGAAGCTTTCTTT
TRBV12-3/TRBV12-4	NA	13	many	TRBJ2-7	CASSLALRNEQYF	TGTGCCAGCAGTTTAGCGCTACGGAACGAGCAGTACTTC
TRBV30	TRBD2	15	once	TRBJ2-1	CAWSHGTSGYNEQFF	TGTGCCTGGAGTCACGGGACTAGCGGATACAATGAGCAGTTCTTC
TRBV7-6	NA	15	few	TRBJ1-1	CASSLGGSMSTEAFF	TGTGCCAGCAGCTTAGGGGGTTCGATGTCCACTGAAGCTTTCTTT
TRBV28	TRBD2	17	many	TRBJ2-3	CASSFSLAGGLTDTQYF	TGTGCCAGCAGTTTCAGTCTAGCGGGAGGATTGACAGATACGCAGTATTTT
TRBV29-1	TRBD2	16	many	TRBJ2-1	CSVESELAGGRHEQFF	TGCAGCGTTGAAAGTGAGCTAGCGGGAGGCCGGCATGAGCAGTTCTTC
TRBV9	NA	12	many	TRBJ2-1	CASSTEGGEQFF	TGTGCCAGCAGTACGGAGGGGGGTGAGCAGTTCTTC
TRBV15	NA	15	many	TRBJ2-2	CATSRPAAGTGELFF	TGTGCCACCAGCAGACCCGCGGCGGGGACCGGGGAGCTGTTTTTT
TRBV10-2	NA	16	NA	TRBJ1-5	CATGSGQGYSNQPQHF	NA
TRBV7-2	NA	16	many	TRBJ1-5	CASSLTIGTSNQPQHF	TGTGCCAGCAGCTTAACAATTGGAACTAGCAATCAGCCCCAGCATTTT
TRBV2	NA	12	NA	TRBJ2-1	CASSGPNNEQFF	TGTGCCAGCAGTGGCCCCAACAATGAGCAGTTCTTC
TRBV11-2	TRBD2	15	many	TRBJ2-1	CASRPRTSGSYEQFF	TGTGCCAGCAGGCCCAGGACTAGCGGGAGTTATGAGCAGTTCTTC
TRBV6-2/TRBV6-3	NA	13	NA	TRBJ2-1	CASSPPNQDEQSF	TGTGCCAGCAGTCCCCCTAATCAGGATGAGCAGTCCTTC
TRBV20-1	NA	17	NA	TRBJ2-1	CSARDWGGRDSKNEQFF	TGCAGTGCTAGAGATTGGGGGGGCAGGGATAGTAAAAATGAGCAGTTCTTC
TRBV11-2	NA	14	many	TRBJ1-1	CASSLRGSHTEAFF	TGTGCCAGCAGCTTACGTGGCAGCCACACTGAAGCTTTCTTT
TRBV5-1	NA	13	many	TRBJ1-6	CASSLAGEYTLHF	TGCGCCAGCAGCTTGGCGGGGGAGTACACCCTCCACTTT
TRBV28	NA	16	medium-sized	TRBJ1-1	CASSLIGLEGSTEAFF	TGTGCCAGCAGCTTAATTGGGCTGGAGGGAAGCACTGAAGCTTTCTTT
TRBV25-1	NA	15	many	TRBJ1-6	CASSAGSSYNSPLHF	TGTGCCAGCAGTGCCGGGAGCTCCTATAATTCACCCCTCCACTTT
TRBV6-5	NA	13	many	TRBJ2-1	CASRPRGGVAQFF	TGTGCCAGCCGCCCCCGGGGCGGGGTGGCGCAGTTCTTC
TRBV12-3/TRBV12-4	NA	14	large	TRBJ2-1	CASSLASAYNEQFF	TGTGCCAGCAGTTTGGCTAGCGCCTACAATGAGCAGTTCTTC
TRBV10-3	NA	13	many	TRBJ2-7	CAIRGLASLEQYF	TGTGCCATCAGGGGGCTAGCCTCCCTCGAGCAGTACTTC
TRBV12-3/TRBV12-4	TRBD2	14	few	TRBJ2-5	CASSPSGGGETQYF	TGTGCCAGCAGTCCCTCGGGGGGGGGAGAGACCCAGTACTTC
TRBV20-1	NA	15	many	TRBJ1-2	CSAQREQDFNYGYTF	TGCAGTGCCCAACGGGAGCAGGACTTCAACTATGGCTACACCTTC
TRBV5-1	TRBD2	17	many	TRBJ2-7	CASSLAASGSIAYEQYF	TGCGCCAGCAGCTTGGCGGCTAGCGGGAGTATCGCCTACGAGCAGTACTTC
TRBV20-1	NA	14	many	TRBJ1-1	CSVGGALMNTEAFF	TGCAGTGTTGGGGGAGCTCTAATGAACACTGAAGCTTTCTTT
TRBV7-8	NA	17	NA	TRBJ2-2	CASSDRDDRPNTGELFF	TGTGCCAGCAGCGACCGGGACGACAGACCGAACACCGGGGAGCTGTTTTTT
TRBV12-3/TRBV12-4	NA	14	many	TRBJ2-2	CASSLAVSTGELFF	TGTGCCAGCAGTTTGGCGGTGAGCACCGGGGAGCTGTTTTTT
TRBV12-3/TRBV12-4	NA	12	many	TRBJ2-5	CASSGSQETQYF	TGTGCCAGCAGCGGTAGCCAAGAGACCCAGTACTTC
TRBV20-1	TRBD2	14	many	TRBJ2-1	CSARKAGADNEQFF	TGCAGTGCTAGAAAAGCGGGAGCGGACAATGAGCAGTTCTTC
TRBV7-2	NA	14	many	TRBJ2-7	CASSLGDEHYEQYF	TGTGCCAGCAGCTTAGGCGACGAACACTACGAGCAGTACTTC
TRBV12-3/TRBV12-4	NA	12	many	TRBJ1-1	CATTKGNTEAFF	TGTGCCACCACGAAAGGGAACACTGAAGCTTTCTTT
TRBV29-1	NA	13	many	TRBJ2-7	CSVVRTSNYEQYF	TGCAGCGTTGTACGAACGAGTAACTACGAGCAGTACTTC
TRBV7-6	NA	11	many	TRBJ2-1	CASSWDLEQFF	TGTGCCAGCAGCTGGGACCTAGAGCAGTTCTTC
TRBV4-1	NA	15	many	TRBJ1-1	CASSQVVGRNTEAFF	TGCGCCAGCAGCCAAGTTGTCGGTAGGAACACTGAAGCTTTCTTT
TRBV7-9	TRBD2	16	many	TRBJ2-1	CASSFSGTTYLNEQFF	TGTGCCAGCAGCTTTTCCGGGACTACTTACCTCAATGAGCAGTTCTTC